Detailed here is one TCR beta chain. This specimen belongs to a study of shared clonotypes between healthy human individuals. Assay: immunoSEQ multiplex PCR; the TCRdb copy retains only in-frame clones and omits some. The repertoire has 2 million or so clones, approximately 95% of them found once; the top ten carry more than 0.1%. CDR3 length: 15 residues. With V trimmed by 6 bases and J by 4 bases, 10 bases remained unmatched. Germline CDR1 and CDR2: LNHDA and SQIVND (reference sequence). The CD4+ fraction was divided into a CD45RA+ naive subset and a CD45RA-negative memory subset. The receptor was derived from a man aged 18 to 29 in good health. The chain uses TRBV19 and TRBJ1-2; 8 bases align to TRBD1. Sequenced: naive CD4+ T cells sorted from blood. The subset: CD45RA+ positively selected. CDR3 loop: CASSGSTGASYGYTF. Written as DNA, the CDR3 is TGTGCCAGTAGCGGGTCGACAGGGGCCAGCTATGGCTACACCTTC.